This T cell receptor (beta chain) was sequenced in a study of shared clonotypes between healthy human individuals. Findings and caveats of the study: Against clonotypes common to all four donors, non-shared ones had lower generation probabilities.

CD45RO-negative, CCR7-selected cells formed the naive CD8 fraction, which excluded terminally differentiated effector memory CD45RA+ cells. A note on this clone: Antigen specificity is unknown.

The method was immunoSEQ multiplex PCR; TCRdb's version includes in-frame clones alone and lacks a portion of them. The table lists about 550,000 clones, roughly 95% of them singletons. The receptor was derived from a woman aged 25 to 45 in good health. The sample taken for sequencing was naive CD8+ T cells sorted from blood.

CDR3 protein: CASSMGGGISYEQYF. CDR3 nucleotide sequence: TGTGCCAGCAGCATGGGAGGTGGGATCTCCTACGAGCAGTACTTC. J is TRBJ2-7 and V is TRBV27; TRBD2 might be the D (6 bases). This CDR3 contains 15 residues. V lost 6 bases, J lost 0 bases, and 15 bases lay in between. Germline V gives CDR1 MNHEY, CDR2 SMNVEV (reference sequence).